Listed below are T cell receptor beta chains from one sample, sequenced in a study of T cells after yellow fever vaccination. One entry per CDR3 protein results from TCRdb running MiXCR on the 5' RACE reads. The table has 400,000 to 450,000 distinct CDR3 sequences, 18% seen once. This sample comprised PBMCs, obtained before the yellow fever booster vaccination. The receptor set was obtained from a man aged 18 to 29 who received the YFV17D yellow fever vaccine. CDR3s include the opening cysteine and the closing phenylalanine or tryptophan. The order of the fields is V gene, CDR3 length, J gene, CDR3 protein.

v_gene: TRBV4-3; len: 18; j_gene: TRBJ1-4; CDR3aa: CASSPSVPASRTNEKLFF
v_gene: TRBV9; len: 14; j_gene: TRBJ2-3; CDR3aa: CASSVDAVSDTQYF
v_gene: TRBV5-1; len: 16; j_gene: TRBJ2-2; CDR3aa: CASSLVADLYTGELFF
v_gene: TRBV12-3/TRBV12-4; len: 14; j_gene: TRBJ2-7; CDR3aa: CASSSYNGDNEQYF
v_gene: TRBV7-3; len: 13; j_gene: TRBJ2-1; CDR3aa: CASSLKRDDEQFF
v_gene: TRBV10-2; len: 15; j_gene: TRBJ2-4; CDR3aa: CASSDPASTVNIQYF
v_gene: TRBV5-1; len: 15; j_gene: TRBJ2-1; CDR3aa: CASSLDPSGGNEQFF
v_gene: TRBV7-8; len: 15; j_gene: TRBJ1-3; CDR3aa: CASRIGTGTGNTIYF
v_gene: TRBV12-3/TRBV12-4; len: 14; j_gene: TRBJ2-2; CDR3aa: CASSSGQGAGELFF
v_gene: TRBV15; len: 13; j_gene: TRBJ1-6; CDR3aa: CATSVGARSPLHF
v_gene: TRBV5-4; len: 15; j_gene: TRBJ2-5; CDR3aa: CASSWGASGTETQYF
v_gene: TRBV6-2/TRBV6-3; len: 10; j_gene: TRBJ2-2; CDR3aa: CASWGGELFF
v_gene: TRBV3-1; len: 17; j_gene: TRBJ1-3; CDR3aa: CASRIPGQEFSGNTIYF
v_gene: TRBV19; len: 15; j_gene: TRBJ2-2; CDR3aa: CASSPGTGIFGELFF
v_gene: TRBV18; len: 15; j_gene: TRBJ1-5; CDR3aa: CASSRTGIANQPQHF
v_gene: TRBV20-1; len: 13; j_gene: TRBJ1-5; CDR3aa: CSARAYSNQPQHF
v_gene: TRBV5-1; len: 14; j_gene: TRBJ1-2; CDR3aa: CASSKEGSNYGYTF
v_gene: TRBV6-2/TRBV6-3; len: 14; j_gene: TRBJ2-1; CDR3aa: CATGRGVNYNEQIF
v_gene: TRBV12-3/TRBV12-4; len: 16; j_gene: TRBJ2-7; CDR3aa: CASSLGFWGGAYEQYF
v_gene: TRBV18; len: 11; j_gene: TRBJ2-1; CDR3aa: CASSPDNEQFF
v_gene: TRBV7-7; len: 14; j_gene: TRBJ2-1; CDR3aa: CASSLRGGHNEQFF
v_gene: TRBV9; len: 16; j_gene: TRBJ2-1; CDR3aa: CASSRRRGGVYNEQFF
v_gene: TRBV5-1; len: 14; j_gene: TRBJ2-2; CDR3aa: CASRAGVNTGELFF
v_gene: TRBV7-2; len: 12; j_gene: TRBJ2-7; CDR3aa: CASSGGGYEQYF
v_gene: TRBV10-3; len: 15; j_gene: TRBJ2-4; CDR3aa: CAISESTSGGDIQYF
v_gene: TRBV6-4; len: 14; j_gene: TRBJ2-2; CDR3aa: CATRVDAGTGELFF
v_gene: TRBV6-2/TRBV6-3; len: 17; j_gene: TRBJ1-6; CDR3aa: CATSSPQMRSYNSPLHF
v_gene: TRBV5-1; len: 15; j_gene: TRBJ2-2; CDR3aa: CASSLGATNTGELFF
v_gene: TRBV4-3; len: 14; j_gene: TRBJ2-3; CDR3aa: CASSQRGLTDTQYF
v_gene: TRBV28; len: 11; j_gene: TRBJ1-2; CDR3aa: CASRLGDYYTF
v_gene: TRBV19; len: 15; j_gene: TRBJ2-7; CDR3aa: CASSRGQGGFYEQYF
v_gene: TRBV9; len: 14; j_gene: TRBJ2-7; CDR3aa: CASSVEGPPYEQYF
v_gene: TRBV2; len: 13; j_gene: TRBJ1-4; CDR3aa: CASKAGGDEKLFF
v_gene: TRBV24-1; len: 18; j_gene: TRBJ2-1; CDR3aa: CATSRRWAWMVRGHEQFF